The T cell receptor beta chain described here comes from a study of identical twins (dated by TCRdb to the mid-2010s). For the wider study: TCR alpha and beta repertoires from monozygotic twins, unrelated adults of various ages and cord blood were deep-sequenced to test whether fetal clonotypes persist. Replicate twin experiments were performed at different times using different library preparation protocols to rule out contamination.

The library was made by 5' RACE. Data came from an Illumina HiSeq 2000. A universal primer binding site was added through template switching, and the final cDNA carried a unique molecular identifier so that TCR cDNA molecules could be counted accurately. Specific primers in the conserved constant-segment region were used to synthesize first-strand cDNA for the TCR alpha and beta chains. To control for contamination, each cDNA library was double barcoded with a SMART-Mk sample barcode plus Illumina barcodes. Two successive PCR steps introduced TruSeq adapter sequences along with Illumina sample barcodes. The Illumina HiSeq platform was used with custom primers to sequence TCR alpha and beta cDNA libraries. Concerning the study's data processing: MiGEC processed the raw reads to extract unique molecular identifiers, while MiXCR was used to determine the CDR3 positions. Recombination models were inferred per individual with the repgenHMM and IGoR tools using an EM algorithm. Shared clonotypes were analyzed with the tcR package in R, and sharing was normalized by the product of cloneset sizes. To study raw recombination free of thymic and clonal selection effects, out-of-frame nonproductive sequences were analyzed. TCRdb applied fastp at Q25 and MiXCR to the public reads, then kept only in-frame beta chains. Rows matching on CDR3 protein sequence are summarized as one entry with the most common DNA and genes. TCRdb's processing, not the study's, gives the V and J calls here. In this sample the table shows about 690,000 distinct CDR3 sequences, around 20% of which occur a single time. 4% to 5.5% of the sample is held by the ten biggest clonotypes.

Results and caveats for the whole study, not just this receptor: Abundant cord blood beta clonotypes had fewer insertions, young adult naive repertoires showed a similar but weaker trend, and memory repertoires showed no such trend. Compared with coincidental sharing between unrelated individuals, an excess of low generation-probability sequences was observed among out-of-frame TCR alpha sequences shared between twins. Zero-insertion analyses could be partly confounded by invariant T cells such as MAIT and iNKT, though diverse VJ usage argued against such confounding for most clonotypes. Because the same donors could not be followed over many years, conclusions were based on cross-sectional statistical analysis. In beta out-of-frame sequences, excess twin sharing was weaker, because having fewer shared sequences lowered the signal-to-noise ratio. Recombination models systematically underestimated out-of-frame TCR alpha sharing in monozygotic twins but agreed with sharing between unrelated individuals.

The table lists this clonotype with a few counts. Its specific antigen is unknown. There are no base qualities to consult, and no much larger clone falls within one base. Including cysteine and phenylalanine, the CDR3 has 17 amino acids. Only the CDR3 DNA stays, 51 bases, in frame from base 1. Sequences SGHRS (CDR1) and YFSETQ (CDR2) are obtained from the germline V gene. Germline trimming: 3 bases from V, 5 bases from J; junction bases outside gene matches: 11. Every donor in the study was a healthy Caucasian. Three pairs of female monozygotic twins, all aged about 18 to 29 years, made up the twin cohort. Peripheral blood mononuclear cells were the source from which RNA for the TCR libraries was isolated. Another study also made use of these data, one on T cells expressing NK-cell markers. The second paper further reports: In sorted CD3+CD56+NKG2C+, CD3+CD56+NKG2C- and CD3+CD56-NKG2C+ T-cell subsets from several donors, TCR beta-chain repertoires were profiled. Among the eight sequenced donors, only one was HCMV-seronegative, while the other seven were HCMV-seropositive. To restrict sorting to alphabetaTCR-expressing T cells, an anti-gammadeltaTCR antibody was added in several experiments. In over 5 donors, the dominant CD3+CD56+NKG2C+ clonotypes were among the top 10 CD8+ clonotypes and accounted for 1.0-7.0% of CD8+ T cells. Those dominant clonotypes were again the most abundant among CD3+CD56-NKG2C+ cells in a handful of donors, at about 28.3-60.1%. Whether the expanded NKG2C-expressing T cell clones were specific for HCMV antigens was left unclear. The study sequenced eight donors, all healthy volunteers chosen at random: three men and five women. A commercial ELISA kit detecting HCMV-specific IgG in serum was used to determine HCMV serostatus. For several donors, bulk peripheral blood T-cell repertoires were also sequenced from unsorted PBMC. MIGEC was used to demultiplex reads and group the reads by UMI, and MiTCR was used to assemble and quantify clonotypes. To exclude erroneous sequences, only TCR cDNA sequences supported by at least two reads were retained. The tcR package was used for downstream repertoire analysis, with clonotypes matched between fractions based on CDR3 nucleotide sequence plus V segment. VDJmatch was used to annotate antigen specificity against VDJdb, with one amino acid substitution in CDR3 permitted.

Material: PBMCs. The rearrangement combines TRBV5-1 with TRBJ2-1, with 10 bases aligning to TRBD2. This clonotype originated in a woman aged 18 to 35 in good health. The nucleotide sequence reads TGCGCCAGCAGCTCTACCCCCCTAGCGGGGGTTAACAATGAGCAGTTCTTC. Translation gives CASSSTPLAGVNNEQFF.